The 20 T cell receptor beta chains below all came from one sample that was sequenced in a study of blood T cells in healthy people across ages. The authors ran a second PCR of roughly 6 to 12 cycles using a sample-barcoded 5' primer and a J-beta primer mix. TCRdb re-derived calls from the 5' RACE reads in MiXCR, one entry per CDR3 protein. This table has about 1.4 million distinct CDR3 sequences, around 59% appearing once. Sequenced input: blood. These receptors came from a man aged 18 to 30 in good health.

The table lists this clonotype with a count of one. V and J are TRBV11-3 and TRBJ1-2; D call uncertain. Germline V gene data show CDR1 as SGHNT and CDR2 as YENEEA. This CDR3 comprises 14 residues. Trimming removed 0 bases at V and 8 bases at J, with 13 bases between. The CDR3 here is CASSLDRLGHGYTF. The CDR3 nucleotides are TGTGCCAGCAGCTTAGACCGACTTGGGCACGGCTACACCTTC.

The V call is TRBV4-3, the J call TRBJ2-1, with D possibly being TRBD1 (6 bases). The better agreement between TRBJ2-7 and the DNA end casts doubt on the J call. Germline V gene data show CDR1 as LGHNA and CDR2 as YSLEER. CDR3 size: 14 residues. CDR3 nucleotides: TGCGCCAGCAGCTCACGGGACACCTACAATGAGCAGTACTTC. Amino acid sequence: CASSSRDTYNEQYF.

CDR3 sequence: CASSQDFGPTNEKLFF. CDR3 DNA: TGTGCCAGCAGCCAAGATTTTGGACCAACTAATGAAAAACTGTTTTTT. V usage is TRBV4-2 and J usage is TRBJ1-4; unclear D gene. V shed 0 bases and J shed 0 bases, with 8 bases lying between them. The CDR3 totals 16 residues. CDR1 LGHNA and CDR2 YNFKEQ come from the germline V gene.

The J gene is TRBJ2-3, the V gene TRBV20-1; 8 bases agree with TRBD2. Per the germline V gene, CDR1 is DFQATT and CDR2 is SNEGSKA (reference sequence). The CDR3 consists of 15 residues. After removal of 6 bases from V and 4 bases from J, the junction contained 12 bases not matched to a gene. The CDR3 protein is CSASMTPTSADTQYF. The CDR3 coding sequence is TGCAGTGCCTCAATGACCCCGACTAGCGCAGATACGCAGTATTTT.

This chain joins TRBV12-3 or TRBV12-4 and TRBJ2-2; D remains ambiguous. The CDR3 extends over 12 amino acids. Trimming stripped 7 bases from V and 6 bases from J, with 9 bases between. CDR3 DNA sequence: TGTGCCAGCACCCTAAACGCCGGGGAGCTGTTTTTT. Its protein product is CASTLNAGELFF.

The chain recombines TRBV13 with TRBJ2-3; D call uncertain. The CDR3 is made up of 14 amino acids. Germline V gene lookup returns CDR1 PRHDT and CDR2 FYEKMQ (reference sequence). V lost 3 bases and J lost 2, with 9 bases in between. The CDR3 coding sequence is TGTGCCAGCAGCTTTACTCTAAACACAGATACGCAGTATTTT. It is translated as CASSFTLNTDTQYF.

V and J are TRBV27 and TRBJ1-1, with a tentative D call TRBD1 (5 bases). CDR1 and CDR2 from the germline V gene are MNHEY and SMNVEV (reference sequence). V gave up 10 bases and J gave up 3 bases, with 18 bases separating them. There are 14 residues in the CDR3. The CDR3 loop is CATHPPWGDTEAFF. CDR3 nucleotides: TGTGCCACCCATCCGCCCTGGGGGGACACTGAAGCTTTCTTT.

J is TRBJ1-1 and V is TRBV2; 9 bases match TRBD1. Germline CDR1 reads SNHLY; CDR2 reads FYNNEI. Unmatched junction bases numbered 8, after V lost 6 bases and J lost 3 bases. The CDR3 consists of 15 residues. The chain's CDR3 is CASRAGTGTYTEAFF. The CDR3, as DNA: TGTGCCAGCAGAGCAGGGACAGGGACTTACACTGAAGCTTTCTTT.

This chain connects TRBV14 to TRBJ2-7; D is ambiguous. TRBJ2-5 explains the end of the DNA better; the J call may be wrong. CDR1 is SGHDN, CDR2 FVKESK, per germline. The CDR3 contains 14 residues. The CDR3 coding sequence is TGTGCCAGCAGCCAGCAGTGGAAGGTGGAGACCCAGTACTTC. Its translation: CASSQQWKVETQYF.

The chain uses TRBV12-3 or TRBV12-4 and TRBJ2-5; D is unresolved. The length of the CDR3 is 11 residues. Trimming pared 8 bases from V and 3 bases from J, leaving 7 bases between. CDR3: CASYSKETQYF. CDR3 DNA: TGTGCCAGCTACAGCAAAGAGACCCAGTACTTC.

This rearrangement joins TRBV25-1 to TRBJ2-5; D is possibly TRBD1 (5 bases). This CDR3 contains 16 residues. Trimming pared 1 base from V and 5 bases from J, leaving 17 bases between. Germline CDR1 reads MGHDK; CDR2 reads SYGVNS. The CDR3 region is CASSESGRVSTETQYF. The CDR3 DNA follows: TGTGCCAGCAGTGAATCGGGCAGGGTCTCAACGGAGACCCAGTACTTC.

In its sample, this clonotype was seen a few times. The rearrangement uses TRBV6-6 and TRBJ2-3; D may be TRBD2 (6 bases). Germline V gives CDR1 MNHNY, CDR2 SVGAGI (reference sequence). This CDR3 is built from 13 residues. CDR3: CVSREDYTDTQYF. The CDR3 region has the DNA TGTGTTTCCAGGGAGGACTACACAGATACGCAGTATTTT.

This chain uses TRBV29-1 with TRBJ2-7; D call uncertain. The CDR3 consists of 12 residues. Germline lookup yields CDR1 SQVTM and CDR2 ANQGSEA. V gave up 5 bases and J gave up 4 bases, with 12 bases separating them. For the CDR3, the DNA is TGCAGCGTTTCCACTATATTTTACGAGCAGTACTTC. Protein product: CSVSTIFYEQYF.

The chain employs TRBV7-9 and TRBJ2-7; weak D call: TRBD1 (5 bases). Trimming stripped 6 bases from V and 2 bases from J, with 20 bases between. Germline CDR1 SEHNR, CDR2 FQNEAQ (reference sequence). The CDR3 has 16 amino acids. This CDR3 reads CASSSGPGKGPYEQYF. The CDR3, as DNA: TGTGCCAGCAGTTCGGGCCCAGGGAAGGGCCCCTACGAGCAGTACTTC.

The chain links TRBV12-3 or TRBV12-4 to TRBJ2-7, with a tentative D call TRBD2 (7 bases). The germline V and J ends were trimmed by 8 bases and 1 base, with 15 bases remaining between them. The CDR3 consists of 14 residues. The CDR3 sequence: CASSRGAQSYEQYF. For the CDR3, the DNA is TGTGCCAGCTCCCGGGGGGCCCAATCCTACGAGCAGTACTTC.

The CDR3 bases are TGTGCCAGCAGAGGACTATTACAGGGGTCGTATCAGCCCCAGCATTTT. It is translated as CASRGLLQGSYQPQHF. The J gene is TRBJ1-5, the V gene TRBV6-6; 7 bases are shared with TRBD1. Germline V gives CDR1 MNHNY, CDR2 SVGAGI (reference sequence). Trimming removed 6 bases from V and 5 bases from J; junction bases left unmatched: 13. CDR3 length equals 16 residues.

This chain joins TRBV20-1 and TRBJ2-1; D might be TRBD1 (5 bases). Germline V gene lookup returns CDR1 DFQATT and CDR2 SNEGSKA (reference sequence). The CDR3 is 11 residues long. V lost 4 bases, J lost 5 bases, and 6 bases lay in between. CDR3 loop: CSANRNNEQFF. The CDR3 DNA follows: TGCAGTGCTAACAGGAACAATGAGCAGTTCTTC.

This clonotype was counted between two and nine times. V usage is TRBV11-3 and J usage is TRBJ2-1, with TRBD2 matching 10 bases. The CDR3 contains 15 residues. The germline gives CDR1 SGHNT, CDR2 YENEEA. The J segment lost 8 bases and the V segment lost 0 bases, leaving 4 bases of the junction unmatched. Here the CDR3 reads CASSLDQRGGDEQFF. The CDR3 coding sequence is TGTGCCAGCAGCTTAGACCAGCGGGGGGGCGATGAGCAGTTCTTC. Full variable domain (missing parts from reference TRBV11-3 and TRBJ2-1): EAGVVQSPRYKIIEKKQPVAFWCNPISGHNTLYWYLQNLGQGPELLIRYENEEAVDDSQLPKDRFSAERLKGVDSTLKIQPAELGDSAVYLCASSLDQRGGDEQFFGPGTRLTVL.

This chain joins TRBV14 and TRBJ2-2; 15 nucleotides agree with TRBD2. The CDR3 runs to 19 residues. Germline V gene sequence: CDR1 SGHDN, CDR2 FVKESK. Trimming cost V 3 bases and J 3 bases; bases outside gene matches: 8. This CDR3 is CASSQYGLAGGPDTGELFF. The CDR3, as DNA: TGTGCCAGCAGCCAGTATGGACTAGCGGGAGGGCCGGACACCGGGGAGCTGTTTTTT.

In this sample, this clonotype turned up a few times. The chain joins TRBV29-1 to TRBJ2-1; 14 nucleotides agree with TRBD2. The CDR3 covers 14 residues. Germline-derived CDR1 and CDR2 are SQVTM and ANQGSEA. After removal of 6 bases from V and 7 bases from J, the junction contained 5 bases not matched to a gene. The CDR3: CSVGLAGDWNEQFF. DNA for the CDR3: TGCAGCGTGGGACTAGCGGGAGACTGGAATGAGCAGTTCTTC.